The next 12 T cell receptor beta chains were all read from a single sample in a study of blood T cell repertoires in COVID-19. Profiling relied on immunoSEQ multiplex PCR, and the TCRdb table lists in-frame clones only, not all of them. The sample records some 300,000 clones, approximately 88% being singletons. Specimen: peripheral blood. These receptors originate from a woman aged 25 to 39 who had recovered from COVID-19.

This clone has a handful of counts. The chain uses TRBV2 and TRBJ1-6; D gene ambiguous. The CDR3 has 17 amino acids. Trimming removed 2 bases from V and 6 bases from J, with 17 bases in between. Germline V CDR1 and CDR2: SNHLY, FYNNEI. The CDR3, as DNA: TGTGCCAGCAGTGAAAGATCGCAGGCCAATTTTAATTCACCCCTCCACTTT. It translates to CASSERSQANFNSPLHF.

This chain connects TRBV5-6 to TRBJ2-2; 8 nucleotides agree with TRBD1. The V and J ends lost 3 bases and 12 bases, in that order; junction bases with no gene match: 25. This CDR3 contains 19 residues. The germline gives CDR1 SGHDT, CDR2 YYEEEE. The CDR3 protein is CASSWYGTGDAGTLYQLFF. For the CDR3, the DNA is TGTGCCAGCAGCTGGTACGGGACAGGAGACGCCGGGACCCTATATCAGCTGTTTTTT.

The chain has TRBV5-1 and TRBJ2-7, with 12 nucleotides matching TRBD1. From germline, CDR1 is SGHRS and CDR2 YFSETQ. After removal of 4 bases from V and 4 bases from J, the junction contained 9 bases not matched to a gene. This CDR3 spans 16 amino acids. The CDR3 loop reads CASSQRPGQGAYEQYF. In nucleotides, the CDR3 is TGCGCCAGCAGCCAGAGGCCGGGACAGGGGGCTTACGAGCAGTACTTC.

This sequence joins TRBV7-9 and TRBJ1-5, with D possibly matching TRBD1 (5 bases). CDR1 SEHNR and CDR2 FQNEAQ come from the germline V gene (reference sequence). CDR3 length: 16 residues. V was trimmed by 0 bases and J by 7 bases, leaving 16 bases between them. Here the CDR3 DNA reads TGTGCCAGCAGCTTAGCCTGGGCTGCGGGGGAACAGCCCCAGCATTTT. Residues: CASSLAWAAGEQPQHF.

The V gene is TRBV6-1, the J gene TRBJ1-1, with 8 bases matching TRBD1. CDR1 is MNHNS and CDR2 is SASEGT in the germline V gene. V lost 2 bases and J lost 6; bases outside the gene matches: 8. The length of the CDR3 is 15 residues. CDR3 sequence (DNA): TGTGCCAGCAGTGAACGGCCAGGGGGCGCAGCTGAAGCTTTCTTT. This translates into CASSERPGGAAEAFF.

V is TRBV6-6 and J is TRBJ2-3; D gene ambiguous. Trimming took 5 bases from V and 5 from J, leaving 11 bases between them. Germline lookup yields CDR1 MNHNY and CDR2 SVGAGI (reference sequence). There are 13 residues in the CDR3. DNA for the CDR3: TGTGCCAGCAGTAGACTGTCGGGAGATACGCAGTATTTT. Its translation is CASSRLSGDTQYF.

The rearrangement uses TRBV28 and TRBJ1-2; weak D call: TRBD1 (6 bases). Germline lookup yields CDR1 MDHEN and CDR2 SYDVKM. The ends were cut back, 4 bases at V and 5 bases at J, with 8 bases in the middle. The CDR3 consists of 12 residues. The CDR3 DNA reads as TGTGCCAGCAGTTCAGGGGAGTATGGCTACACCTTC. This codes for CASSSGEYGYTF.

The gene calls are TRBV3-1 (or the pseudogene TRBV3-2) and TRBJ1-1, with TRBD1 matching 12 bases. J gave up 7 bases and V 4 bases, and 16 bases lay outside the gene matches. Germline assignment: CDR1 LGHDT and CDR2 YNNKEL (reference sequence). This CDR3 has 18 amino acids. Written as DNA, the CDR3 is TGTGCCAGCAGCCTTCTGGGGACAGGGGGCGGACCAGATGGTGAAGCTTTCTTT. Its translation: CASSLLGTGGGPDGEAFF.

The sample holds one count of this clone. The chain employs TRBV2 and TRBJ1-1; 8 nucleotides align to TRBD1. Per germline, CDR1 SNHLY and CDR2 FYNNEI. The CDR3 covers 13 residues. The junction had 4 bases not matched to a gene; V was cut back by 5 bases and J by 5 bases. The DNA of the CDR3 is TGTGCCAGCAGTCAAAACAGGGGGACTGAAGCTTTCTTT. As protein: CASSQNRGTEAFF.

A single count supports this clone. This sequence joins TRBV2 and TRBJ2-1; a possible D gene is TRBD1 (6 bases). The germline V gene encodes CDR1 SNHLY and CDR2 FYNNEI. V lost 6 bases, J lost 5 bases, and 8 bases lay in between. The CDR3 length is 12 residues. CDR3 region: CASSDRNNEQFF. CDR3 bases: TGTGCCAGCAGCGACAGGAACAATGAGCAGTTCTTC.

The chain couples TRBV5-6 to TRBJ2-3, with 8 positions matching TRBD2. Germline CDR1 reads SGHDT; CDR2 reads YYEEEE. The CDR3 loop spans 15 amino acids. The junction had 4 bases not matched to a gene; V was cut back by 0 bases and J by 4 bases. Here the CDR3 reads CASSLGPAGADTQYF. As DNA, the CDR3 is TGTGCCAGCAGCTTGGGCCCAGCGGGGGCAGATACGCAGTATTTT.

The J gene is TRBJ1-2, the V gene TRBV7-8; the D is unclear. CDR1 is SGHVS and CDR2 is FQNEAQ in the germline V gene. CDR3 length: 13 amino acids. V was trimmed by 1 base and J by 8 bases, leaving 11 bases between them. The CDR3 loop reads CASSLGGQEGYTF. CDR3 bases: TGTGCCAGCAGCTTAGGTGGGCAGGAAGGCTACACCTTC. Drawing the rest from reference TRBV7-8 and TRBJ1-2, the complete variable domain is GAGVSQSPRYKVAKRGQDVALRCDPISGHVSLFWYQQALGQGPEFLTYFQNEAQLDKSGLPSDRFFAERPEGSVSTLKIQRTQQEDSAVYLCASSLGGQEGYTFGSGTRLTVV.